This T cell receptor (beta chain) came from a study of T cell responses to AZD1222 COVID-19 vaccine. For the study at large: Both about-4-week and about-12-week second-dose recipients were combined.

The assay was immunoSEQ multiplex PCR, and TCRdb's table has in-frame clones only and misses some. The data hold 150,000 to 200,000 clones, with roughly 92% observed a single time. Findings and limits, study-wide: All repertoire sampling was performed exclusively after the peak T cell response. Baseline antibody screening turned up just a handful of seropositive AZD1222 recipients.

Losses at the gene ends were 1 base for V and 3 bases for J; bases not matched to a gene: 1. Germline V gives CDR1 SNHLY, CDR2 FYNNEI. This CDR3 comprises 14 residues. Points on this clone: The antigen is undetermined.

V gene TRBV2 combines with J gene TRBJ1-1; 8 bases are a match to TRBD1. This specimen was peripheral blood, taken on day 0 of AZD1222 vaccination. The TCR comes from an adult in good health. CDR3 loop: CASSEETGDTEAFF. The CDR3 DNA reads as TGTGCCAGCAGTGAAGAGACAGGGGACACTGAAGCTTTCTTT.